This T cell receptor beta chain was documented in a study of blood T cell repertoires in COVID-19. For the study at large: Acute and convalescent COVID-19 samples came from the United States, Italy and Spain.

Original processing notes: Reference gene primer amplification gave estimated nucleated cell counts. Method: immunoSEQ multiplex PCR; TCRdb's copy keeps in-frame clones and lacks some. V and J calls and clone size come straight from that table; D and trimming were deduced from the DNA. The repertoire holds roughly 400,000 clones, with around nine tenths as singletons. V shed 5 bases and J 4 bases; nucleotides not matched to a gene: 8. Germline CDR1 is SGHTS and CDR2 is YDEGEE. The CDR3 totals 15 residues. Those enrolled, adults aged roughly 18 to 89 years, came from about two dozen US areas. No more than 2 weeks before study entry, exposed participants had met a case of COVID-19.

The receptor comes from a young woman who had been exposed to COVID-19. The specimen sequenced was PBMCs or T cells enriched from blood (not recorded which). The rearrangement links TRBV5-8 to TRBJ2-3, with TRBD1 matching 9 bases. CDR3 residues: CASSNRDRAADTQYF. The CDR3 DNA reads TGTGCCAGCAGTAACCGGGACAGGGCGGCAGATACGCAGTATTTT. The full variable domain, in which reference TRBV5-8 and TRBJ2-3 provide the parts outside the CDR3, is EAGVTQSPTHLIKTRGQQATLRCSPISGHTSVYWYQQALGLGLQFLLWYDEGEERNRGNFPPRFSGRQFPNYSSELNVNALELEDSALYLCASSNRDRAADTQYFGPGTRLTVL.